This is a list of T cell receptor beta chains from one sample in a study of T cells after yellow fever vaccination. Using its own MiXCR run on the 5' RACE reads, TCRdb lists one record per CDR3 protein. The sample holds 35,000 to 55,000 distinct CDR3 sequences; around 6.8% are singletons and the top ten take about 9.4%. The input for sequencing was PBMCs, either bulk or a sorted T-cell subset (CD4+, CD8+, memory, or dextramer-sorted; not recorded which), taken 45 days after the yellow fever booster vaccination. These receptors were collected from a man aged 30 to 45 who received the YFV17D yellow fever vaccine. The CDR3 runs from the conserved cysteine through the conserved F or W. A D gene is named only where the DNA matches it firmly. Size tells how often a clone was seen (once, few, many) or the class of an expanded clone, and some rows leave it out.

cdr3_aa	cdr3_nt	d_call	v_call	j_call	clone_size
CASKAGSYNEQFF	TGTGCCAGCAAAGCAGGCAGCTACAATGAGCAGTTCTTC	NA	TRBV27	TRBJ2-1	many
CSAEGLAGGPSYNEQFF	TGCAGTGCTGAGGGACTAGCGGGAGGGCCCTCCTACAATGAGCAGTTCTTC	TRBD2	TRBV20-1	TRBJ2-1	NA
CASSLAGAKNIQYF	TGTGCCAGCAGTTTAGCGGGAGCCAAAAACATTCAGTACTTC	NA	TRBV12-3/TRBV12-4	TRBJ2-4	few
CASSLRDPRDTQYF	TGTGCCAGCAGCTTGAGGGACCCTAGGGATACGCAGTATTTT	NA	TRBV5-4	TRBJ2-3	few
CAISADRGFEQYF	TGTGCCATCAGTGCGGACAGGGGGTTCGAGCAGTACTTC	TRBD1	TRBV10-3	TRBJ2-7	many
CASSFGRVNTEAFF	TGTGCCAGCAGCTTTGGCAGGGTGAACACTGAAGCTTTCTTT	NA	TRBV7-2	TRBJ1-1	few
CASSSPGTEQNEKLFF	TGTGCCAGCAGCTCCCCCGGGACAGAACAAAATGAAAAACTGTTTTTT	TRBD1	TRBV11-2	TRBJ1-4	many
CASSLWNEQFF	TGTGCCAGCAGCCTGTGGAATGAGCAGTTCTTC	NA	TRBV5-6	TRBJ2-1	many
CASSGTGYNEQFF	TGTGCCAGCAGTGGGACGGGCTACAATGAGCAGTTCTTC	NA	TRBV25-1	TRBJ2-1	NA
CASTNGTSGRFF	TGTGCCAGCACAAATGGGACTAGCGGGAGGTTCTTC	TRBD2	TRBV27	TRBJ2-1	many
CAWGRDRVRSGANVLTF	TGTGCCTGGGGTAGGGACAGGGTTAGATCTGGGGCCAACGTCCTGACTTTC	TRBD1	TRBV30	TRBJ2-6	many
CASSPLAETGELFF	TGTGCCAGCAGCCCACTAGCGGAGACCGGGGAGCTGTTTTTT	TRBD2	TRBV6-1	TRBJ2-2	many
CASSLSQGRELFF	TGTGCCAGCAGCTTATCCCAGGGTAGGGAGCTGTTTTTT	NA	TRBV7-2	TRBJ2-2	NA
CASSYSRDRVFGYTF	TGTGCCAGCAGTTACAGCCGGGACAGGGTCTTTGGCTACACCTTC	TRBD1	TRBV6-5	TRBJ1-2	few
CASSLTQGGTGANVLTF	TGTGCCAGCAGTTTAACTCAGGGGGGGACCGGGGCCAACGTCCTGACTTTC	NA	TRBV12-3/TRBV12-4	TRBJ2-6	many
CASSHLSLGETQYF	TGCGCCAGCAGCCATTTATCACTTGGGGAGACCCAGTACTTC	NA	TRBV5-1	TRBJ2-5	many
CASSSVTGELFF	TGTGCCAGCAGTTCGGTCACCGGGGAGCTGTTTTTT	NA	TRBV28	TRBJ2-2	NA
CAWSAGSGPQYF	TGTGCCTGGAGTGCGGGATCGGGGCCCCAGTACTTC	NA	TRBV30	TRBJ2-5	few
CASSVLGNEQFF	TGTGCCAGTAGTGTTCTAGGAAATGAGCAGTTCTTC	NA	TRBV19	TRBJ2-1	many
CSARDPAGGDSYEQYF	TGCAGTGCTAGAGATCCGGCGGGAGGGGACTCCTACGAGCAGTACTTC	TRBD2	TRBV20-1	TRBJ2-7	many
CSARHASDVQETQYF	TGCAGTGCTAGACACGCCTCCGATGTTCAAGAGACCCAGTACTTC	NA	TRBV20-1	TRBJ2-5	many
CSVAREGNTEAFF	TGCAGCGTTGCCAGGGAAGGGAACACTGAAGCTTTCTTT	NA	TRBV29-1	TRBJ1-1	many
CSTGQGEVGLNGELFF	TGCAGCACAGGACAGGGAGAAGTGGGGCTGAACGGGGAGCTGTTTTTT	TRBD1	TRBV29-1	TRBJ2-2	NA
CASTSGYEQYF	TGTGCCAGCACTAGCGGTTACGAGCAGTACTTC	TRBD2	TRBV3-1	TRBJ2-7	many